Following are 10 T cell receptor beta chains from one sample sequenced in a study of regulatory T cells in long-lasting Graves disease. The time point denotes: persistent/refractory GD, antithyroid drugs over 5 years with positive TRAb. PBMC RNA was the source of the TCR library. Construction of TCR beta libraries relied on iRepertoire HTBI primers and on Arm-PCR targeting CDR3 regions. In TCRdb, the multiplex PCR reads were re-called with MiXCR into one record per CDR3 protein. The table lists 360,000 or so distinct CDR3 sequences, roughly 23% of them singletons, with under 35% in the top ten. Sample: peripheral blood mononuclear cells (PBMCs), taken when the disease was refractory, from a patient treated with antithyroid drugs. Receptors originate from a woman aged 40-49 years with Graves disease.

The genes are TRBV7-9 and TRBJ2-1, with D perhaps being TRBD1 or TRBD2 (5 bases each). V lost 5 bases to trimming and J lost 6 bases, with 14 bases between them. CDR1 SEHNR and CDR2 FQNEAQ come from the germline V gene (reference sequence). The CDR3 contains 14 residues. Here the CDR3 DNA reads TGTGCCAGCAGCGATACCGGGACCACCAATGAGCAGTTCTTC. Translated, it gives CASSDTGTTNEQFF.

This clonotype was seen at least ten times. The CDR3 spells CASSLPYVIRETQYF. The CDR3 coding sequence is TGTGCCAGCAGTTTACCTTACGTTATCCGAGAGACCCAGTACTTC. The rearrangement joins TRBV2 to TRBJ2-5; D is unresolved. V was shortened by 5 bases and J by 4 bases, with 17 bases between the two germline ends. There are 15 residues in the CDR3. Germline CDR1 and CDR2: SNHLY and FYNNEI.

This clonotype was seen more than once but under ten times. The rearrangement uses TRBV28 and TRBJ1-5; D gene unclear. CDR1 is MDHEN, CDR2 SYDVKM, per germline. The CDR3 is 10 amino acids. V dropped 7 bases and J dropped 7 bases, with 5 bases sitting between them. CDR3 protein: CASNVQPQHF. The CDR3 nucleotides read TGTGCCAGCAATGTACAGCCCCAGCATTTT.

This clonotype was seen ten or more times. V and J are TRBV2 and TRBJ1-5; D is unclear. Trimming pared 11 bases from V and 2 bases from J, leaving 10 bases between. CDR3 length: 12 amino acids. Per germline, CDR1 SNHLY and CDR2 FYNNEI. The CDR3 loop is CAGTSGNQPQHF. CDR3 nucleotides: TGTGCCGGCACGAGTGGCAATCAGCCCCAGCATTTT.

The V call is TRBV19, the J call TRBJ2-2, with D perhaps matching TRBD1 (6 bases). V lost 5 bases and J 6 bases, leaving 16 bases between the germline ends. The CDR3 loop spans 15 amino acids. Germline assignment: CDR1 LNHDA and CDR2 SQIVND (reference sequence). The chain's CDR3 is CASSSWTVSSGELFF. The DNA of the CDR3 is TGTGCCAGTAGTTCTTGGACAGTCTCGTCCGGGGAGCTGTTTTTT.

This clonotype was found many times. The rearrangement uses TRBV12-3 or TRBV12-4 and TRBJ1-5, with D perhaps matching TRBD1 (5 bases). The V gene lost 6 bases and the J gene lost 3 bases, with 15 bases spanning the gap. The CDR3 extends over 15 amino acids. The CDR3 sequence is CASSQMGGDNQPQHF. CDR3 nucleotides: TGTGCCAGCAGCCAAATGGGAGGGGACAATCAGCCCCAGCATTTT.

This chain links TRBV11-1 with TRBJ2-1; 11 bases are a match to TRBD2. The germline CDR1 and CDR2 sequences are SGHAT and FQDESV (reference sequence). The CDR3 extends over 16 amino acids. With V trimmed by 4 bases and J by 3 bases, 5 bases remained unmatched. CDR3 sequence: CASSYTGLAGYNEQFF. CDR3 bases: TGTGCCAGCAGCTACACAGGACTAGCGGGCTACAATGAGCAGTTCTTC.

This clonotype was counted between two and nine times. The V and J genes are TRBV18 and TRBJ1-4; D not certain. The CDR3 runs 16 residues. Trimming removed 2 bases at V and 7 bases at J, with 17 bases between. CDR1 and CDR2 (germline): KGHSH, LQKENI. The CDR3 spells CASSPSQATLGEKLFF. The CDR3 DNA reads as TGTGCCAGCTCACCATCCCAGGCGACGCTAGGTGAAAAACTGTTTTTT.

V gene TRBV27 combines with J gene TRBJ1-1, with D uncertain. CDR3 size: 17 residues. Trimming pared 0 bases from V and 1 base from J, leaving 15 bases between. Germline V gives CDR1 MNHEY, CDR2 SMNVEV (reference sequence). CDR3: CASSLSANRDTNTEAFF. CDR3 in DNA: TGTGCCAGCAGTTTATCGGCCAATAGGGATACGAACACTGAAGCTTTCTTT.

This clonotype was recorded many times. The chain has TRBV7-2 and TRBJ1-2, with no clear D. CDR1 is SGHTA and CDR2 is FQGNSA in the germline V gene. CDR3 length: 11 amino acids. V lost 1 base, J lost 5 bases, and 2 bases lay in between. The CDR3 loop is CASSLVYGYTF. The CDR3 coding sequence is TGTGCCAGCAGCTTAGTATATGGCTACACCTTC.